These T cell receptor beta chains were read from a single sample in a study of blood T cell repertoires in COVID-19. Here immunoSEQ multiplex PCR was the method, and the copy in TCRdb shows in-frame clones only, minus some. The data contain roughly 230,000 clones, about 83% of them seen just once; the ten biggest clones take up around 5.2%. The material sequenced was peripheral blood. Receptors originate from a human donor in a cohort sampled during active COVID-19. The CDR3 runs from the conserved cysteine through the conserved F or W. The order of the fields is V gene, J gene, D gene, clone size, CDR3 protein, CDR3 DNA. A D gene is named only where the DNA matches it firmly. The listing skips clone size in some rows; elsewhere it reads once, few, many or a size class.

V: TRBV12-5; J: TRBJ2-5; D: TRBD1; size: -; CDR3: CASGLVRTGKETQYF; DNA: TGTGCTAGTGGTTTGGTAAGGACAGGGAAAGAGACCCAGTACTTC
V: TRBV9; J: TRBJ2-2; D: TRBD1; size: -; CDR3: CASSVGTGGTGELFF; DNA: TGTGCCAGCAGCGTTGGGACAGGAGGGACCGGGGAGCTGTTTTTT
V: TRBV7-2; J: TRBJ2-1; D: TRBD2; size: -; CDR3: CASSWRIIAGDEQFF; DNA: TGTGCCAGCAGCTGGAGGATAATAGCGGGAGATGAGCAGTTCTTC
V: TRBV5-4; J: TRBJ2-7; D: -; size: -; CDR3: CASSPPRGGRTYEQYF; DNA: TGTGCCAGCAGCCCCCCGAGGGGGGGTAGGACCTACGAGCAGTACTTC
V: TRBV12-5; J: TRBJ2-1; D: TRBD1; size: -; CDR3: CASGLIFPGQSPYEQFF; DNA: TGTGCTAGTGGTTTGATTTTCCCGGGACAGTCACCGTACGAGCAGTTCTTC
V: TRBV10-3; J: TRBJ2-1; D: -; size: once; CDR3: CAISYTLDEQFF; DNA: TGTGCCATCAGTTATACGCTAGATGAGCAGTTCTTC
V: TRBV6-5; J: TRBJ2-7; D: -; size: -; CDR3: CASTTVGHEQYF; DNA: TGTGCCAGCACCACGGTGGGCCACGAGCAGTACTTC
V: TRBV5-4; J: TRBJ1-3; D: -; size: -; CDR3: CASSLTVGLSSGNTIYF; DNA: TGTGCCAGCAGTCTCACGGTGGGACTGAGCTCTGGAAACACCATATATTTT
V: TRBV2; J: TRBJ2-2; D: -; size: -; CDR3: CASSGQSANTGELFF; DNA: TGTGCCAGCAGTGGACAGAGCGCGAACACCGGGGAGCTGTTTTTT
V: TRBV6-5; J: TRBJ2-2; D: -; size: -; CDR3: CASSKGVTGELFF; DNA: TGTGCCAGCAGTAAGGGGGTAACCGGGGAGCTGTTTTTT
V: TRBV7-2; J: TRBJ2-5; D: -; size: once; CDR3: CASSFRFRRGGQSEAQYF; DNA: TGTGCCAGCAGCTTCAGATTCAGAAGAGGTGGGCAGTCGGAGGCCCAGTACTTC
V: TRBV11-3; J: TRBJ2-2; D: -; size: -; CDR3: CASSRDFTGELFF; DNA: TGTGCCAGCAGCCGGGACTTCACCGGGGAGCTGTTTTTT
V: TRBV3-1/TRBV3-2; J: TRBJ2-7; D: -; size: -; CDR3: CASSVGQRSSYEQYF; DNA: TGTGCCAGCAGCGTCGGACAGAGGAGCTCCTACGAGCAGTACTTC
V: TRBV3-1/TRBV3-2; J: TRBJ1-4; D: -; size: -; CDR3: CASSQEDSGRDTNEKLFF; DNA: TGTGCCAGCAGCCAAGAGGATTCGGGGAGGGATACTAATGAAAAACTGTTTTTT
V: TRBV11-3; J: TRBJ2-3; D: TRBD2; size: -; CDR3: CASSLRVAGVADTQYF; DNA: TGTGCCAGCAGCTTAAGGGTAGCGGGAGTCGCAGATACGCAGTATTTT
V: TRBV5-1; J: TRBJ2-6; D: -; size: -; CDR3: CASSRTLSGANVLTF; DNA: TGCGCCAGCAGCAGGACTTTATCTGGGGCCAACGTCCTGACTTTC
V: TRBV5-1; J: TRBJ2-1; D: TRBD2; size: -; CDR3: CASSFSSGSDSSYNEQFF; DNA: TGCGCCAGCAGCTTTAGTAGCGGGAGTGATAGCTCCTACAATGAGCAGTTCTTC
V: TRBV12-3/TRBV12-4; J: TRBJ2-3; D: -; size: -; CDR3: CASRSTRGTQYF; DNA: TGTGCCAGCAGGAGCACACGAGGCACGCAGTATTTT
V: TRBV6-4; J: TRBJ2-1; D: TRBD2; size: -; CDR3: CASSPSGRSYNEQFF; DNA: TGTGCCAGCAGTCCAAGCGGGAGATCCTACAATGAGCAGTTCTTC
V: TRBV3-1/TRBV3-2; J: TRBJ2-2; D: TRBD1; size: -; CDR3: CASSQDWTGGARTGELFF; DNA: TGTGCCAGCAGCCAAGACTGGACAGGGGGCGCCCGCACCGGGGAGCTGTTTTTT
V: TRBV24-1; J: TRBJ2-7; D: -; size: -; CDR3: CATSDFGSYEQYF; DNA: TGTGCCACCAGTGATTTCGGCTCCTACGAGCAGTACTTC
V: TRBV18; J: TRBJ2-1; D: -; size: once; CDR3: CASSPLAQGNEQFF; DNA: TGTGCCAGCTCACCCCTGGCACAGGGTAATGAGCAGTTCTTC
V: TRBV12-3/TRBV12-4; J: TRBJ1-5; D: TRBD1; size: few; CDR3: CASSKQGDQPQHF; DNA: TGTGCCAGCAGCAAACAGGGGGATCAGCCCCAGCATTTT
V: TRBV5-1; J: TRBJ2-7; D: TRBD2; size: -; CDR3: CASSLTSGSEQYF; DNA: TGCGCCAGCAGCTTGACTAGCGGGAGCGAGCAGTACTTC
V: TRBV5-1; J: TRBJ1-1; D: -; size: -; CDR3: CASSLARGTTEAFF; DNA: TGCGCCAGCAGCTTGGCGCGAGGTACCACTGAAGCTTTCTTT
V: TRBV7-6; J: TRBJ2-7; D: TRBD2; size: -; CDR3: CASSPRGSGPKEQYF; DNA: TGTGCCAGCAGCCCACGAGGTAGCGGGCCCAAAGAGCAGTACTTC
V: TRBV6-6; J: TRBJ2-3; D: -; size: -; CDR3: CASSYFSSQGDTQYF; DNA: TGTGCCAGCAGTTACTTTTCGTCTCAGGGAGATACGCAGTATTTT
V: TRBV2; J: TRBJ2-7; D: -; size: -; CDR3: CASTGQRVNYEQYF; DNA: TGTGCCAGCACAGGCCAGAGAGTTAACTACGAGCAGTACTTC
V: TRBV28; J: TRBJ2-2; D: TRBD1; size: -; CDR3: CASSFGTGRRELFF; DNA: TGTGCCAGCAGCTTCGGGACAGGGAGGAGGGAGCTGTTTTTT
V: TRBV19; J: TRBJ2-2; D: TRBD2; size: -; CDR3: CASSAQAGVSGELFF; DNA: TGTGCCAGTAGCGCACAAGCGGGAGTAAGCGGGGAGCTGTTTTTT
V: TRBV7-2; J: TRBJ2-3; D: TRBD2; size: -; CDR3: CASGTSGGTDTQYF; DNA: TGTGCCAGCGGGACTAGCGGAGGCACAGATACGCAGTATTTT
V: TRBV11-3; J: TRBJ2-5; D: -; size: -; CDR3: CASSLLTSLQETQYF; DNA: TGTGCCAGCAGCTTACTAACTAGCCTCCAAGAGACCCAGTACTTC
V: TRBV10-3; J: TRBJ1-1; D: -; size: -; CDR3: CAISEGGAANTEAFF; DNA: TGTGCCATCAGTGAGGGAGGGGCCGCGAACACTGAAGCTTTCTTT
V: TRBV7-3; J: TRBJ2-3; D: TRBD1; size: -; CDR3: CASSLTGGDTQYF; DNA: TGTGCCAGCAGCTTAACAGGGGGCGATACGCAGTATTTT
V: TRBV7-2; J: TRBJ2-7; D: -; size: -; CDR3: CASSFTGRGLANEQYF; DNA: TGTGCCAGCAGCTTTACAGGGCGAGGTTTGGCAAACGAGCAGTACTTC
V: TRBV11-3; J: TRBJ2-3; D: TRBD2; size: -; CDR3: CASSQGLAGPDTQYF; DNA: TGTGCCAGCAGCCAAGGACTAGCGGGGCCAGATACGCAGTATTTT
V: TRBV14; J: TRBJ2-7; D: TRBD1; size: -; CDR3: CASSQARTGGREQYF; DNA: TGTGCCAGCAGCCAAGCCAGGACAGGGGGTCGCGAGCAGTACTTC
V: TRBV4-1; J: TRBJ2-2; D: TRBD1; size: -; CDR3: CASSLSGTGARGGELFF; DNA: TGCGCCAGCAGCCTTTCCGGGACAGGGGCCCGGGGGGGGGAGCTGTTTTTT
V: TRBV24-1; J: TRBJ2-3; D: -; size: -; CDR3: CATSSHTEDRGTQYF; DNA: TGTGCCACCAGCTCCCACACGGAAGACCGAGGTACGCAGTATTTT
V: TRBV5-4; J: TRBJ2-3; D: TRBD2; size: once; CDR3: CASRSGLAGGQSTDTQYF; DNA: TGTGCCAGCAGGTCGGGACTAGCGGGAGGGCAGAGCACAGATACGCAGTATTTT
V: TRBV7-9; J: TRBJ2-1; D: -; size: -; CDR3: CASSKSRTRHNEQFF; DNA: TGTGCCAGCAGCAAAAGCAGGACACGGCACAATGAGCAGTTCTTC
V: TRBV7-8; J: TRBJ1-1; D: -; size: -; CDR3: CASSHREVDAEAFF; DNA: TGTGCCAGCAGCCATCGGGAAGTCGACGCTGAAGCTTTCTTT
V: TRBV15; J: TRBJ1-1; D: -; size: -; CDR3: CATSKRQIANTEAFF; DNA: TGTGCCACCAGCAAACGACAGATAGCAAACACTGAAGCTTTCTTT
V: TRBV24-1; J: TRBJ2-2; D: TRBD2; size: few; CDR3: CATSDLTGGPNTGELFF; DNA: TGTGCCACCAGTGATTTAACGGGGGGTCCGAACACCGGGGAGCTGTTTTTT
V: TRBV19; J: TRBJ1-5; D: -; size: -; CDR3: CASSSTLGGRGQPQHF; DNA: TGTGCCAGTAGTAGCACTTTGGGGGGAAGAGGTCAGCCCCAGCATTTT
V: TRBV18; J: TRBJ2-1; D: -; size: -; CDR3: CASSPGASRYNEQFF; DNA: TGTGCCAGCTCACCAGGAGCTAGCAGATACAATGAGCAGTTCTTC
V: TRBV15; J: TRBJ1-2; D: -; size: -; CDR3: CATSSPTGPYGYTF; DNA: TGTGCCACCAGCAGTCCCACAGGGCCCTATGGCTACACCTTC
V: TRBV11-3; J: TRBJ2-2; D: TRBD1; size: few; CDR3: CATATGGLLNTGELFF; DNA: TGTGCCACCGCGACAGGGGGATTGTTAAACACCGGGGAGCTGTTTTTT
V: TRBV6-1; J: TRBJ2-2; D: TRBD1; size: -; CDR3: CASSGGPGQGNTGELFF; DNA: TGTGCCAGCAGTGGGGGTCCGGGACAGGGTAACACCGGGGAGCTGTTTTTT
V: TRBV3-1/TRBV3-2; J: TRBJ1-4; D: -; size: -; CDR3: CASSQDGTMEKLFF; DNA: TGTGCCAGCAGCCAAGATGGGACTATGGAAAAACTGTTTTTT
V: TRBV19; J: TRBJ2-1; D: -; size: -; CDR3: CASSIDGGLNEQFF; DNA: TGTGCCAGTAGTATAGACGGGGGGCTTAATGAGCAGTTCTTC
V: TRBV18; J: TRBJ2-2; D: -; size: -; CDR3: CASSGAGKMYTGELFF; DNA: TGTGCCAGCTCAGGCGCAGGGAAAATGTACACCGGGGAGCTGTTTTTT
V: TRBV11-2; J: TRBJ1-2; D: -; size: few; CDR3: CASSLGPGRTLNYGYTF; DNA: TGTGCCAGCAGCCTGGGGCCTGGCAGAACTCTAAACTATGGCTACACCTTC
V: TRBV11-2; J: TRBJ2-3; D: -; size: -; CDR3: CASSLGGGTADTQYF; DNA: TGTGCCAGCAGCTTAGGAGGGGGAACCGCAGATACGCAGTATTTT
V: TRBV19; J: TRBJ2-3; D: TRBD2; size: -; CDR3: CASSTTSRADTQYF; DNA: TGTGCCAGTAGTACGACTAGCCGCGCAGATACGCAGTATTTT
V: TRBV30; J: TRBJ2-7; D: TRBD1; size: -; CDR3: CAWSRDSSYEQYF; DNA: TGTGCCTGGAGCAGGGACAGTTCCTACGAGCAGTACTTC
V: TRBV27; J: TRBJ2-3; D: TRBD2; size: -; CDR3: CASSPTSGGVTDTQYF; DNA: TGTGCCAGCAGTCCAACTAGCGGGGGTGTCACAGATACGCAGTATTTT
V: TRBV2; J: TRBJ1-2; D: TRBD1; size: -; CDR3: CASTLGTGLAGYTF; DNA: TGTGCCAGCACTCTTGGGACAGGCCTTGCTGGCTACACCTTC